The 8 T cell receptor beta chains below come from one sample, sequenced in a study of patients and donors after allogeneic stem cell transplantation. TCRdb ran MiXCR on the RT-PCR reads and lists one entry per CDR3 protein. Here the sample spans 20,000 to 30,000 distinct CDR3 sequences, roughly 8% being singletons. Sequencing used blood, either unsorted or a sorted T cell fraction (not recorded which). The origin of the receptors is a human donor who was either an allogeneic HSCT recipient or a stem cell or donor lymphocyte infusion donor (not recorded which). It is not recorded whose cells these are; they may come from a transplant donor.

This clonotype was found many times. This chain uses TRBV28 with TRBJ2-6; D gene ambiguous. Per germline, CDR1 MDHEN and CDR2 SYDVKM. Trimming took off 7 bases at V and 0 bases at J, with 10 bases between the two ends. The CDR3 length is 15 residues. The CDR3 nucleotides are TGTGCCAGCACCACTCTTGTCTCTGGGGCCAACGTCCTGACTTTC. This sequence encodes CASTTLVSGANVLTF.

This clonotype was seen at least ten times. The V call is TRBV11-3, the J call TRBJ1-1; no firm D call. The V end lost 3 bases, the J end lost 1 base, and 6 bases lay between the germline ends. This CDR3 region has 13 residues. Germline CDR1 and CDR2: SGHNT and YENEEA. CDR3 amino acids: CASSFLSNTEAFF. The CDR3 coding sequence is TGTGCCAGCAGCTTCTTATCGAACACTGAAGCTTTCTTT.

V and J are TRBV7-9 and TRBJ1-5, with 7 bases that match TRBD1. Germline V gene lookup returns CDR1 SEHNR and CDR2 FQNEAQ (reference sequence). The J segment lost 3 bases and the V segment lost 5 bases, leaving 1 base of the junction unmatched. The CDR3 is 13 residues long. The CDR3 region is CASSDRVNQPQHF. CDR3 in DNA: TGTGCCAGCAGCGACAGGGTCAATCAGCCCCAGCATTTT.

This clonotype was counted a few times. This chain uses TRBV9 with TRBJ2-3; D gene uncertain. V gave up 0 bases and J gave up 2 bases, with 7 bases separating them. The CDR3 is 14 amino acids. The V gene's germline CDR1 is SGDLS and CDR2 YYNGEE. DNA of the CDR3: TGTGCCAGCAGCGTAGACTACTACACAGATACGCAGTATTTT. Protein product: CASSVDYYTDTQYF. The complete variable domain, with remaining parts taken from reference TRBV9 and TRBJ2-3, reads DSGVTQTPKHLITATGQRVTLRCSPRSGDLSVYWYQQSLDQGLQFLIQYYNGEERAKGNILERFSAQQFPDLHSELNLSSLELGDSALYFCASSVDYYTDTQYFGPGTRLTVL.

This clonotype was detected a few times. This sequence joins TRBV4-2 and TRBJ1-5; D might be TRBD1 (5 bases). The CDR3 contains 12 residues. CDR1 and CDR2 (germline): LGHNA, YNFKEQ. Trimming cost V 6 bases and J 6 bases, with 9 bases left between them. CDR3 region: CASRGESQPQHF. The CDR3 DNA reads TGTGCCAGCAGAGGGGAATCTCAGCCCCAGCATTTT.

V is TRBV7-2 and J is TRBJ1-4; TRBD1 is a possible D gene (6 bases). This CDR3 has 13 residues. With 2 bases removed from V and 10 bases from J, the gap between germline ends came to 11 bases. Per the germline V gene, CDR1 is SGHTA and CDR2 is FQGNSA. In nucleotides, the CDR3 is TGTGCCAGCAGCTTACTTGAGGGGGGAAAACTGTTTTTT. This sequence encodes CASSLLEGGKLFF.

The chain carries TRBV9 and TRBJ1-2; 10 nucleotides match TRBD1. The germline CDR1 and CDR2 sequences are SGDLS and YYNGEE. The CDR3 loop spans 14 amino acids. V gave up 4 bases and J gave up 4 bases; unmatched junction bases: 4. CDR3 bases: TGTGCCAGCAGCCGACAGGGGGCGACCTATGGCTACACCTTC. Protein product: CASSRQGATYGYTF.

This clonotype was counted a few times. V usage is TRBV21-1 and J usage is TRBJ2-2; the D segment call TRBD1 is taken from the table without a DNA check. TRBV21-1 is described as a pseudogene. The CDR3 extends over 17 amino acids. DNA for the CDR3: TGTGCCAGCAGCAAAGCGCTGACGGGGGGTAGCACCGGGGAGCTGTTTTTT. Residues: CASSKALTGGSTGELFF.